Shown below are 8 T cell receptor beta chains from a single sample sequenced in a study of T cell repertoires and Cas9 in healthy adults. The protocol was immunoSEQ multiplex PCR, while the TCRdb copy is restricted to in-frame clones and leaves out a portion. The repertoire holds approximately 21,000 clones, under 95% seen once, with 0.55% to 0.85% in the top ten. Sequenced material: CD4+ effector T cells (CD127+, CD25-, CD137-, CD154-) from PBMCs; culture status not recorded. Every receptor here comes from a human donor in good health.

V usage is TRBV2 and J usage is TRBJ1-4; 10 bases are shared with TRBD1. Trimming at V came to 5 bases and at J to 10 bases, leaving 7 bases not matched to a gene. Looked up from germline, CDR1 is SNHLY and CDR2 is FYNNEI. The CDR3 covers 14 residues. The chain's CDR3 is CASSRDRGVGKLFF. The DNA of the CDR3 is TGTGCCAGCAGTAGGGACAGGGGTGTAGGAAAACTGTTTTTT.

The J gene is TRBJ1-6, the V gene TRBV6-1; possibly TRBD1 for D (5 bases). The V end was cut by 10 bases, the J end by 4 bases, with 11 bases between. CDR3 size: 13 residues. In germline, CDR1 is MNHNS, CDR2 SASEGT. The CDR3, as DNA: TGTGCCACCACGACAGAATATAATTCACCCCTCCACTTT. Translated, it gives CATTTEYNSPLHF.

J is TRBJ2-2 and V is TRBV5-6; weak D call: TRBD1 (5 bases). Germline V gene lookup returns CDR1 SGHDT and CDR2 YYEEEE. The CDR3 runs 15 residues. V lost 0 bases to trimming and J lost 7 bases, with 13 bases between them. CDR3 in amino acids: CASSLVGRAGGELFF. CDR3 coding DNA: TGTGCCAGCAGCTTGGTGGGCAGGGCCGGCGGGGAGCTGTTTTTT.

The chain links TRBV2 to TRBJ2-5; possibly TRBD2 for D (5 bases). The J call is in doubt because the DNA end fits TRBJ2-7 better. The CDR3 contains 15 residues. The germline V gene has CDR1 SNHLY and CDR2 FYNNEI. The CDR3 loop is CASSDWESLSYEQYF. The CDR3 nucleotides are TGTGCCAGCAGTGACTGGGAGTCCCTCTCCTACGAGCAGTACTTC.

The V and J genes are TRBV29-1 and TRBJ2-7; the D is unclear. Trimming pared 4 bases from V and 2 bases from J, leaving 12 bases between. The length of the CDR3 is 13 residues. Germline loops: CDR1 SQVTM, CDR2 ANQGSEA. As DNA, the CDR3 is TGCAGCGTTGGCATGGACGGACCCTACGAGCAGTACTTC. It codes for CSVGMDGPYEQYF.

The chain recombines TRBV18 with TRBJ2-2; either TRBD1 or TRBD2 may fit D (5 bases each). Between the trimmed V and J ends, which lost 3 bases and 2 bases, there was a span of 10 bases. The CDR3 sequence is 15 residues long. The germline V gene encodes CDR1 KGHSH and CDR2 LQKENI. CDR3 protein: CASSPRGDNTGELFF. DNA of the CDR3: TGTGCCAGCTCACCGAGAGGGGATAACACCGGGGAGCTGTTTTTT.

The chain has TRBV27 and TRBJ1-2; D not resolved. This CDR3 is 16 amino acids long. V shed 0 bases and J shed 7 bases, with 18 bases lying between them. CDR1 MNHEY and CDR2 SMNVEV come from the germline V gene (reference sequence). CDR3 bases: TGTGCCAGCAGTTTATCGAAAGAGGGTTTGGTTTCTGGCTACACCTTC. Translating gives CASSLSKEGLVSGYTF.

CDR3 sequence (DNA): TGCGCCAGCAGCTTGAACGGGGCGAGGGGTACGCAGTATTTT. This encodes CASSLNGARGTQYF. This chain uses TRBV5-1 with TRBJ2-3, with D tentatively TRBD1 or TRBD2 (5 bases each). The CDR3 length is 14 residues. CDR1 SGHRS and CDR2 YFSETQ come from the germline V gene. The germline V and J ends were trimmed by 1 base and 8 bases, with 14 bases remaining between them.